This T cell receptor beta chain was identified during a study of shared clonotypes between healthy human individuals. Background on the study: The plates for each donor numbered three CD4 naive, three CD4 memory, two CD8 naive and one CD8 memory.

Naive CD8 cells were CD45RO-negative, positively selected for CCR7, excluding terminally differentiated effector memory CD45RA+ cells. Healthy HIV-negative adults without recent acute infections or vaccinations served as donors. Points on this clone: Its antigen is unknown.

Regarding the study as a whole: Despite large depth, sorted-subset datasets appeared incompletely sequenced.

CDR1 ENHRY and CDR2 SYGVKD come from the germline V gene. The CDR3 totals 13 residues. V was shortened by 6 bases and J by 3 bases, with 12 bases between the two germline ends. The assay was carried out at the deep level. Clones were read by immunoSEQ multiplex PCR, and TCRdb kept only the in-frame ones, dropping some. The data contain approximately 2,200,000 clones, about 92% of them singletons. The material sequenced was naive CD8+ T cells from PBMCs. The chain uses TRBV10-3 and TRBJ2-7, with D perhaps matching TRBD1 (6 bases). The clonotype originates from a young man in good health. Some clones in this sample may be carry-over from other donors' samples. CDR3 sequence reads: CAISGTLNYEQYF. In DNA, the CDR3 is TGTGCCATCAGCGGGACACTTAACTACGAGCAGTACTTC.